The 19 T cell receptor beta chains in this list originate from one sample, sequenced in a study of read filtering for tumor transcriptome and immune sequencing. This library used 300 to 500 ng RNA and molecular barcoded adaptors spanning alpha/delta and beta/gamma chains. TCRdb called the reads again in MiXCR, with one record for every CDR3 protein. This table has 57,000 or so distinct CDR3 sequences, about a fifth appearing once. Sample: a population of CD138-negative cells sorted from bone marrow. These TCRs come from a donor at least 40 years old with multiple myeloma.

To note about this clonotype: A read error is the likely source, as a far larger clone sits one nucleotide away. The chain uses TRBV6-6 and TRBJ2-1, with 7 bases identical to TRBD2. This CDR3 is built from 17 residues. Germline-derived CDR1 and CDR2 are MNHNY and SVGAGI (reference sequence). In DNA, the CDR3 is TGTGCCAGCAGTAGAGAATTGAGCGGGGTTGGTTACAATGAGCGGTTCTTC. Its protein is CASSRELSGVGYNERFF.

This clonotype was picked up many times. The chain is built from TRBV18 and TRBJ1-5; possibly TRBD1 for D (5 bases). V gave up 0 bases and J gave up 7 bases, with 13 bases separating them. The CDR3 length is 15 residues. Germline V gene lookup returns CDR1 KGHSH and CDR2 LQKENI. The CDR3 region has the DNA TGTGCCAGCTCACCACCGTCAGGGCGAGAACAGCCCCAGCATTTT. It encodes CASSPPSGREQPQHF.

This clonotype is classed as medium-sized. The chain employs TRBV3-1 and TRBJ1-6; no definite D call. Germline V CDR1 and CDR2: LGHDT, YNNKEL (reference sequence). Trimming cost V 3 bases and J 7 bases, with 4 bases left between them. This CDR3 spans 12 amino acids. The CDR3 bases are TGTGCCAGCAGCCAGGAGAATTCACCCCTCCACTTT. Translating it yields CASSQENSPLHF.

To note about this clonotype: Possible read error: a much larger clone is one base away. V and J are TRBV5-1 and TRBJ2-1; possibly TRBD2 for D (5 bases). V lost 0 bases, J lost 7 bases, and 5 bases lay in between. The CDR3 has 12 residues. Germline CDR1 reads SGHRS; CDR2 reads YFSETQ. Written as DNA, the CDR3 is TGCGCCAGCAGCTTGGGCGGGAATGAGCAGTTCTTC. Protein sequence: CASSLGGNEQFF.

The rearrangement links TRBV27 to TRBJ2-1, with TRBD2 as a possible D gene (6 bases). Trimming left V 4 bases short and J 0 bases short, with 13 bases between. The germline V gene has CDR1 MNHEY and CDR2 SMNVEV (reference sequence). CDR3 length: 16 residues. CDR3 amino acids: CASSSLAPSSYNEQFF. The DNA of the CDR3 is TGTGCCAGCAGTTCCCTAGCGCCTAGCTCCTACAATGAGCAGTTCTTC.

This clonotype was seen many times. The chain uses TRBV7-2 and TRBJ2-4; 13 bases agree with TRBD2. Germline V gene data show CDR1 as SGHTA and CDR2 as FQGNSA. The junction had 9 bases not matched to a gene; V was cut back by 6 bases and J by 1 base. The CDR3 has 18 residues. The CDR3 DNA sequence: TGTGCCAGCAGGCGGACTAGCGGGAGCTCCCTGGCCAAAAACATTCAGTACTTC. As protein: CASRRTSGSSLAKNIQYF.

Sample share makes this clonotype medium-sized. The chain's CDR3 is CASSPDSNTGELFF. The CDR3 DNA follows: TGTGCCAGCAGCCCCGACAGCAACACCGGGGAGCTGTTTTTT. This chain links TRBV11-2 with TRBJ2-2, with a weak D call TRBD1 (5 bases). The CDR3 is 14 amino acids. Germline V gives CDR1 SGHAT, CDR2 FQNNGV. The V end lost 5 bases, the J end lost 2 bases, and 9 bases lay between the germline ends.

This clonotype was seen more than once but under ten times. An end of the junction does not agree with germline; a read error may underlie this. V and J are TRBV6-2 or TRBV6-3 and TRBJ2-1; a possible D gene is TRBD1 (6 bases). Germline CDR1 reads MNHEY; CDR2 reads SVGEGT. The CDR3 is 14 amino acids. The CDR3 region is CANSSRQVYNEQFF. CDR3 in DNA: TGTGCCAACAGTTCGCGACAGGTATACAATGAGCAGTTCTTC.

This clonotype was picked up many times. The CDR3 bases are TGTGCCATCAGTGGGCCTCCCGTGGGGGCCACAGATACGCAGTATTTT. Translation gives CAISGPPVGATDTQYF. The chain is built from TRBV10-3 and TRBJ2-3; perhaps TRBD1 as D (6 bases). The V gene's germline CDR1 is ENHRY and CDR2 SYGVKD. There are 16 residues in the CDR3. V dropped 4 bases and J dropped 2 bases, with 16 bases sitting between them.

On this clonotype: The junction and the germline gene differ at one end; a read error may be behind it. This chain links TRBV7-9 with TRBJ1-1; tentatively, D is TRBD1 (6 bases). This CDR3 spans 15 amino acids. Germline loops: CDR1 SEHNR, CDR2 FQNEAQ (reference sequence). The CDR3 coding sequence is TGTGCCAGCAGGCCTACATCCCAGGGGAACGCTGAAGCTTTCTTT. Its translation is CASRPTSQGNAEAFF.

This clonotype has at least ten counts. The chain recombines TRBV18 with TRBJ2-5; 8 positions match TRBD1. The junction had 5 bases not matched to a gene; V was cut back by 0 bases and J by 5 bases. The CDR3 is 15 residues long. Germline CDR1 and CDR2: KGHSH and LQKENI. This CDR3 is CASSPPQGALETQYF. The CDR3 nucleotides read TGTGCCAGCTCACCACCCCAGGGGGCTTTGGAGACCCAGTACTTC.

This clonotype was picked up a small number of times. The rearrangement joins TRBV12-3 or TRBV12-4 to TRBJ2-5; 13 bases are shared with TRBD2. CDR3 size: 16 residues. Trimming at V came to 1 base and at J to 5 bases, leaving 4 bases not matched to a gene. The chain's CDR3 is CASSLELAGGVETQYF. In DNA form, the CDR3 reads TGTGCCAGCAGTTTAGAACTAGCGGGAGGGGTCGAGACCCAGTACTTC.

There are a few counts of this clonotype. The genes are TRBV20-1 and TRBJ1-3; D might be TRBD1 (6 bases). The germline CDR1 and CDR2 sequences are DFQATT and SNEGSKA (reference sequence). This CDR3 comprises 13 residues. Deletions cut 3 bases from V and 4 bases from J, with 10 bases between. The CDR3 sequence: CSASPGAGNTIYF. DNA for the CDR3: TGCAGTGCTAGTCCAGGGGCAGGAAACACCATATATTTT.

This clonotype was seen repeatedly, ten times or more. CDR3 region: CASSLAAVGLNEQFF. The DNA of the CDR3 is TGCGCCAGCAGCTTGGCTGCGGTGGGTCTCAATGAGCAGTTCTTC. The V gene is TRBV5-1, the J gene TRBJ2-1; D gene uncertain. V dropped 0 bases and J dropped 6 bases, with 13 bases sitting between them. Germline V gene data show CDR1 as SGHRS and CDR2 as YFSETQ. CDR3 length: 15 residues. The full variable domain, rest sourced from reference TRBV5-1 and TRBJ2-1, is KAGVTQTPRYLIKTRGQQVTLSCSPISGHRSVSWYQQTPGQGLQFLFEYFSETQRNKGNFPGRFSGRQFSNSRSEMNVSTLELGDSALYLCASSLAAVGLNEQFFGPGTRLTVL.

The chain links TRBV11-2 to TRBJ1-1; TRBD1 is a possible D gene (5 bases). The germline CDR1 and CDR2 sequences are SGHAT and FQNNGV. Trimming removed 3 bases from V and 3 bases from J, with 20 bases in between. This CDR3 is built from 17 residues. CDR3 protein: CASSFGAKGWGDTEAFF. The CDR3 bases are TGTGCCAGCAGCTTTGGGGCAAAGGGCTGGGGGGACACTGAAGCTTTCTTT.

This clonotype was seen many times. The chain couples TRBV14 to TRBJ1-2, with D tentatively TRBD1 (5 bases). This CDR3 region has 14 residues. Deletions cut 0 bases from V and 7 bases from J, with 12 bases between. CDR1 and CDR2 from the germline V gene are SGHDN and FVKESK. This CDR3 reads CASSQDIQGVGYTF. Here the CDR3 DNA reads TGTGCCAGCAGCCAAGATATCCAGGGTGTTGGCTACACCTTC. Supplemented by reference TRBV14 and TRBJ1-2, the full variable domain reads EAGVTQFPSHSVIEKGQTVTLRCDPISGHDNLYWYRRVMGKEIKFLLHFVKESKQDESGMPNNRFLAERTGGTYSTLKVQPAELEDSGVYFCASSQDIQGVGYTFGSGTRLTVV.

This clonotype was observed many times. This chain joins TRBV7-2 and TRBJ1-1; D is unresolved. The CDR3 runs 9 residues. Germline V gene lookup returns CDR1 SGHTA and CDR2 FQGNSA. The V end was cut by 8 bases, the J end by 4 bases, with 2 bases between. CDR3 amino acids: CASGTEAFF. Written as DNA, the CDR3 is TGTGCCAGCGGCACTGAAGCTTTCTTT.

Ten or more counts support this clonotype. This sequence joins TRBV11-2 and TRBJ1-2; no definite D call. CDR3 length: 15 residues. Germline CDR1 is SGHAT and CDR2 is FQNNGV. V shed 5 bases and J shed 4 bases, with 17 bases lying between them. CDR3 nucleotides: TGTGCCAGCAGCATCACCAACATAGGCGGCTATGGCTACACCTTC. It specifies CASSITNIGGYGYTF.

This clonotype was seen at least ten times. The chain employs TRBV20-1 and TRBJ1-1; no reliable D call. The V end lost 6 bases, the J end lost 1 base, and 15 bases lay between the germline ends. Germline V CDR1 and CDR2: DFQATT, SNEGSKA (reference sequence). CDR3 size: 14 residues. The CDR3 DNA reads TGCAGTGCCTCGGAGGGCTCGGGGAACACTGAAGCTTTCTTT. Translating it yields CSASEGSGNTEAFF.